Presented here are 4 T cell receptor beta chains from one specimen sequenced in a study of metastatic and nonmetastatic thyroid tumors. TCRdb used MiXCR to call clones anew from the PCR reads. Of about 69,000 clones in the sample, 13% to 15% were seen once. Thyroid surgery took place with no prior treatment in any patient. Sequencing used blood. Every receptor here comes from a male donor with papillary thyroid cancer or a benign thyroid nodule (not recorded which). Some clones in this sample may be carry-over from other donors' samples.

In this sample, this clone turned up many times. The CDR3 region has the DNA TGTGCCACCAGCTTCCGGCCGGGACTAGGTAACAATGAGCAGTTCTTC. It codes for CATSFRPGLGNNEQFF. The chain uses TRBV15 and TRBJ2-1; 8 bases line up with TRBD2. The CDR3 loop spans 16 amino acids. From germline, CDR1 is LNHNV and CDR2 YYDKDF (reference sequence). J lost 5 bases, V lost 5 bases, and 11 bases had no gene match.

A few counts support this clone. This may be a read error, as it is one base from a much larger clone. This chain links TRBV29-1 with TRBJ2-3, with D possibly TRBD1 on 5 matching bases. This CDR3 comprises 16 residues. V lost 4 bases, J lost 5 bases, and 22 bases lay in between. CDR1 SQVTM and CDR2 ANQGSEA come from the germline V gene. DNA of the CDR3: TGCAGCGTTGGCCTGCCCTCCAGGGCGTGGATAGATACGCAGTATTTT. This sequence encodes CSVGLPSRAWIDTQYF.

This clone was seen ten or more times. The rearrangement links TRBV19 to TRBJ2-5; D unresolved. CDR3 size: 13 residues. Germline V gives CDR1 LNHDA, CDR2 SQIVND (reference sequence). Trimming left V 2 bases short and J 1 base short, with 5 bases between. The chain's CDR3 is CASSINIQETQYF. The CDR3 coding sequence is TGTGCCAGTAGTATAAACATCCAAGAGACCCAGTACTTC.

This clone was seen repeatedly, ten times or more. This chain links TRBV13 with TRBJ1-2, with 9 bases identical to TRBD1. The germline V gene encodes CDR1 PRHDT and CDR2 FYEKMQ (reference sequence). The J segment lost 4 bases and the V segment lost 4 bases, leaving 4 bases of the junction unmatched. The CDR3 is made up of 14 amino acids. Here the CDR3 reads CASSSTGGIYGYTF. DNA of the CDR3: TGTGCCAGCAGCTCTACAGGGGGCATCTATGGCTACACCTTC.